This TCR beta chain was documented in a study of blood T cell repertoires in COVID-19. Study-level background: The samples span acute and convalescent COVID-19 from the United States, Italy and Spain. The analysed material was cDNA or gDNA that came from T cells, B-cell-depleted T cells, or PBMCs.

The V gene end was trimmed by 8 bases and the J gene end by 4 bases; junction bases not matched to a gene: 5. Germline assignment: CDR1 LNHDA and CDR2 SQIVND (reference sequence). This CDR3 spans 15 amino acids. This clone was found once. Original processing notes: Reference gene primer amplification gave nucleated cell count estimates. Sequencing was performed with immunoSEQ multiplex PCR; in TCRdb, only in-frame clones are kept and a portion is missing. That table gives V, J and clone size, and the DNA gave D and trimming. The profile shows approximately 74,000 clones, around 93% of them singletons.

The source of this sequence is an older woman with active COVID-19. Sequencing was done on a sample of peripheral blood. The V call is TRBV19, the J call TRBJ1-6, with 10 bases aligning to TRBD1. CDR3 amino acids: CASSDRGPYNSPLHF. The CDR3 DNA reads as TGTGCCAGTTCAGACAGGGGGCCTTATAATTCACCCCTCCACTTT.